The T cell receptor beta chain under discussion was sequenced for a study of T cells in tuberculosis (dated by TCRdb to between 2018 and 2020). Notes on the research overall: The study combined CD1B tetramers and high-throughput TCR immunosequencing to characterize T cells specific for the mycobacterial lipid antigen glucose monomycolate (GMM). In a South African clinical cohort, IGRA-negative adolescents, IGRA-positive adolescents with latent tuberculosis and adults with active tuberculosis were compared, with 9 to 10 people in each group. Active tuberculosis patient PBMC were archived before or within 7 days of starting standard anti-tuberculosis treatment. What the research found in general, with its limitations: With the diverse GMM-specific repertoire as input, a classifier achieved approximately 90% accuracy (AUROC 0.7 to 0.9), whereas GEM motif frequencies as input gave 70% accuracy. The smaller NN-distances in active tuberculosis patients were driven in part by shorter CDR3-alpha lengths, while the difference seen for TCR-beta was not statistically significant. Clinical samples were selected based on which cryopreserved specimens were available, and the active tuberculosis cases were adults whereas the controls were adolescents. Active tuberculosis TCR-alpha repertoires showed smaller mean NN-distances to GMM-specific TCRs than IGRA-negative controls, suggesting clonal expansion of these TCRs.

TCR libraries were generated with the immunoSEQ multiplex PCR assay, using TCR-beta and/or TCR-alpha/delta assays for each sample. Amplified TCR libraries were sequenced on the Illumina high-throughput platform. The study's processing was this. Clustering and dimensionality reduction relied on pairwise TCRdist distances among GMM-specific receptors from T cells that were either sorted ex vivo or expanded in vitro. Each clinical repertoire was assigned a mean NN-distance score, defined as the average TCRdist to the nearest 10% of tetramer-positive reference sequences. GEM TCR motif frequency was computed as the fraction of unique TCRs matching known GEM sequences by V/J usage and CDR3 length. Active tuberculosis was classified by linear discriminant analysis with leave-one-out cross-validation, implemented in scikit-learn. The table comes from immuneACCESS by way of TCRdb, which keeps in-frame sequences with V and J called. Part of the clones is missing from these tables; in studies checked, under half for an unresolved V gene and the rest for unknown reasons. That table gives V, J and clone size, and the DNA gave D and trimming. Counted in this sample were around 30,000 clones; roughly 93% of them appeared once. Of the sample, approximately 10% is held by the ten largest clones.

On this clone: Its target antigen remains unknown. Base qualities are not at hand, and no much larger clone is one base apart.

Germline trimming amounts to 6 bases on V and 7 bases on J, with 12 as the count of junction bases outside the gene matches. The cysteine opens and the phenylalanine closes a CDR3 of 15 amino acids. Only the CDR3 DNA is retained, 45 bases long and in frame from the first base. In the germline V gene, CDR1 corresponds to SQVTM and CDR2 to ANQGSEA. This sample's time point label indicates: new active TB diagnosis, blood taken before or within 7 days of starting treatment. The active tuberculosis patients were newly diagnosed, HIV-seronegative South African adults aged 18 years or older. Confirmation of active tuberculosis was based on positive sputum smear microscopy and/or a positive M. tuberculosis culture. Immunosequencing was performed on unsorted cryopreserved PBMC and covered about 100,000 T cells per clinical donor on average.

Specimen: PBMCs, collected at tuberculosis diagnosis. In this chain, TRBV29-1 is recombined with TRBJ2-7; TRBD2 matches 13 bases in the middle. This sequence originates from an adult with tuberculosis. The sequenced DNA is TGCAGCGTGTCCTCACTAGCGGGAGGGTCAGGAGAGCAGTACTTC. The resulting protein is CSVSSLAGGSGEQYF.